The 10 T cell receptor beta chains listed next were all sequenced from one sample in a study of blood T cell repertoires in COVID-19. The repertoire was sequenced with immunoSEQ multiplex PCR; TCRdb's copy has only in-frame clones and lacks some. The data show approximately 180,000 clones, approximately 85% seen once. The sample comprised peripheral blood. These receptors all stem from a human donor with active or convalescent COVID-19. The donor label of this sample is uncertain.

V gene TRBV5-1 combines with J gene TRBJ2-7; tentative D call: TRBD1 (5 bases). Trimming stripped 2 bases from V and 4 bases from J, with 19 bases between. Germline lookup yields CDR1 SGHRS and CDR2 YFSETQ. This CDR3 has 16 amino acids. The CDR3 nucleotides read TGCGCCAGCAGCTTCACGGACAAAATAAGCCCTTACGAGCAGTACTTC. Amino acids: CASSFTDKISPYEQYF.

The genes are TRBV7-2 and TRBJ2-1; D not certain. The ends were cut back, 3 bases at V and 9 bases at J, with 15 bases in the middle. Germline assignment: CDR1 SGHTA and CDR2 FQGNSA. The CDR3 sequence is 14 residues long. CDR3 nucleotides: TGTGCCAGCAGCTTCAGAGCCGGAGCTGGTGAGCAGTTCTTC. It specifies CASSFRAGAGEQFF.

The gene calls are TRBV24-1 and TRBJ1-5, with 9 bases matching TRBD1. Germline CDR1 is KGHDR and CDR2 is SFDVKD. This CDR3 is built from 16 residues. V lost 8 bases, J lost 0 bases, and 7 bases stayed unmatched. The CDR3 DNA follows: TGTGCCACCACACTCCGGGACAGGGATAGCAATCAGCCCCAGCATTTT. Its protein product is CATTLRDRDSNQPQHF.

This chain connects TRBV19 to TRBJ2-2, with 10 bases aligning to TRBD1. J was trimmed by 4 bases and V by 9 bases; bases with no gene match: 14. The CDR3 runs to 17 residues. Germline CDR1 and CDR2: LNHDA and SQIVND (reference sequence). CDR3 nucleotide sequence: TGTGCCAGCTTGACAGGGGGCGGAAGTTTTGGCACCGGGGAGCTGTTTTTT. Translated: CASLTGGGSFGTGELFF.

Here the CDR3 reads CASAYRTGTGSYGYTF. The CDR3 nucleotides are TGTGCCAGCGCCTACCGGACCGGGACAGGGTCCTATGGCTACACCTTC. The J gene is TRBJ1-2, the V gene TRBV19, with 9 bases identical to TRBD1. Germline-derived CDR1 and CDR2 are LNHDA and SQIVND (reference sequence). V trimming: 9 bases; J trimming: 4 bases; junction bases outside the gene matches: 15. CDR3 size: 16 residues.

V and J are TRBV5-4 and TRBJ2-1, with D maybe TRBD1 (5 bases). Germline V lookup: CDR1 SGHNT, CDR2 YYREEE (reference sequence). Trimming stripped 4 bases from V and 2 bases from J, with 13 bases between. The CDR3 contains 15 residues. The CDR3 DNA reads TGTGCCAGCAGCAAAGACAGCCGTCCCTACAATGAGCAGTTCTTC. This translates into CASSKDSRPYNEQFF.

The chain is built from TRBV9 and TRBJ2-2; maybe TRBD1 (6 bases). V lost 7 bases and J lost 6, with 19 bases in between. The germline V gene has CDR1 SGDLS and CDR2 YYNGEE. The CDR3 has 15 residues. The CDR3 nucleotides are TGTGCCAGCGGTGGGTCATCAGGGGAGTCCGGGGAGCTGTTTTTT. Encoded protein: CASGGSSGESGELFF.

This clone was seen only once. The CDR3 bases are TGTGCCAGCAGCTTGACTCTAGCCAAAAACATTCAGTACTTC. This sequence encodes CASSLTLAKNIQYF. V usage is TRBV5-6 and J usage is TRBJ2-4; D is uncertain. CDR3 size: 14 residues. Germline assignment: CDR1 SGHDT and CDR2 YYEEEE. V lost 1 base and J lost 0, with 5 bases in between.

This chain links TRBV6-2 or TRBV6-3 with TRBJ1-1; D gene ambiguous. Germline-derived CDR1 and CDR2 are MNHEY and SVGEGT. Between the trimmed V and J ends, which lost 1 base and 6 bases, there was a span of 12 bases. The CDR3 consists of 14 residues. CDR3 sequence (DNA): TGTGCCAGCAGTTACTGGGTCCGGGGTTCTGAAGCTTTCTTT. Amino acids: CASSYWVRGSEAFF.

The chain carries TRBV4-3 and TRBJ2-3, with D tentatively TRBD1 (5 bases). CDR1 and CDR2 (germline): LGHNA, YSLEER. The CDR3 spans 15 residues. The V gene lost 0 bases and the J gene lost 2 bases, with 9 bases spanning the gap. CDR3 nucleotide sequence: TGCGCCAGCAGCCAAGATCTGGACATCACAGATACGCAGTATTTT. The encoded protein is CASSQDLDITDTQYF.